Shown below are 17 T cell receptor beta chains from a single sample sequenced in a study of early stage breast cancer tumors. TCRdb keeps only in-frame clones here, not all; method: immunoSEQ multiplex PCR. The profile shows about 5,500 clones, 70% of them singletons. Material: normal breast tissue next to the tumor. The receptors were gathered from a person in their sixties with breast cancer.

V usage is TRBV4-1 and J usage is TRBJ1-1; TRBD1 might be the D (5 bases). Per the germline V gene, CDR1 is MGHRA and CDR2 is YSYEKL. V was clipped by 3 bases and J by 0 bases, with 8 bases between them. The CDR3 has 14 residues. CDR3 DNA: TGCGCCAGCAGCCAGAGACAGTTGAACACTGAAGCTTTCTTT. Translating it yields CASSQRQLNTEAFF.

The chain uses TRBV20-1 and TRBJ2-3; D remains unclear. Trimming took off 7 bases at V and 1 base at J, with 6 bases between the two ends. The length of the CDR3 is 11 residues. CDR1 and CDR2 (germline): DFQATT, SNEGSKA (reference sequence). CDR3 loop: CSGFGTDTQYF. The DNA of the CDR3 is TGCAGTGGATTCGGCACAGATACGCAGTATTTT.

The V gene is TRBV11-3, the J gene TRBJ1-2; D not resolved. Trimming stripped 7 bases from V and 1 base from J, with 13 bases between. Germline V lookup: CDR1 SGHNT, CDR2 YENEEA. The CDR3 consists of 14 residues. DNA for the CDR3: TGTGCCAGCAACGCTAAGGCGGTTAACTATGGCTACACCTTC. Amino acid sequence: CASNAKAVNYGYTF.

DNA for the CDR3: TGCAGCGTCCCCGACGGAGGGAATGAGCAGTTCTTC. This translates into CSVPDGGNEQFF. The chain uses TRBV29-1 and TRBJ2-1, with a possible D match to TRBD2 (6 bases). The V end lost 6 bases, the J end lost 7 bases, and 13 bases lay between the germline ends. The CDR3 totals 12 residues. The germline V gene has CDR1 SQVTM and CDR2 ANQGSEA.

This clone is medium-sized by share. This chain links TRBV30 with TRBJ1-4, with a weak D call TRBD1 (6 bases). The V gene lost 3 bases and the J gene lost 4 bases, with 12 bases spanning the gap. This CDR3 is built from 14 residues. Per germline, CDR1 GTSNPN and CDR2 SVGIG (reference sequence). The CDR3 spells CAWSPQGGNEKLFF. Written as DNA, the CDR3 is TGTGCCTGGAGCCCACAAGGGGGTAATGAAAAACTGTTTTTT.

CDR3 in amino acids: CASGGVRDEQYF. DNA of the CDR3: TGTGCCAGCGGTGGGGTCCGTGACGAGCAGTACTTC. The chain carries TRBV2 and TRBJ2-7; D is unresolved. The CDR3 runs to 12 residues. The germline V and J ends were trimmed by 8 bases and 5 bases, with 13 bases remaining between them. From germline, CDR1 is SNHLY and CDR2 FYNNEI.

This chain connects TRBV15 to TRBJ2-7; 7 nucleotides align to TRBD1. V trimming: 0 bases; J trimming: 0 bases; junction bases outside the gene matches: 11. The CDR3 is 18 amino acids. The germline V gene encodes CDR1 LNHNV and CDR2 YYDKDF (reference sequence). The CDR3: CATSRELTDRFRSYEQYF. The DNA for the CDR3 is TGTGCCACCAGCAGAGAACTCACGGACAGGTTCCGCTCCTACGAGCAGTACTTC.

This clone turned up a few times. This chain connects TRBV7-3 to TRBJ1-1; D may be TRBD1 (5 bases). The V and J ends lost 3 bases and 6 bases respectively, with 11 bases between them. The CDR3 totals 13 residues. In germline, CDR1 is SGHTA, CDR2 FQGTGA. The CDR3: CASSLGGWAEAFF. The CDR3 DNA reads as TGTGCCAGCAGCTTGGGGGGATGGGCTGAAGCTTTCTTT.

This clone was picked up one time. V usage is TRBV7-3 and J usage is TRBJ2-1; 8 bases agree with TRBD1. Germline CDR1 is SGHTA and CDR2 is FQGTGA. V lost 5 bases to trimming and J lost 6 bases; unmatched junction nucleotides: 9. The length of the CDR3 is 15 residues. CDR3 loop: CASSASGTGFNEQFF. CDR3 nucleotides: TGTGCCAGCAGCGCCTCCGGGACAGGTTTCAATGAGCAGTTCTTC.

The chain recombines TRBV7-9 with TRBJ2-1; TRBD2 might be the D (6 bases). The V end was cut by 4 bases, the J end by 6 bases, with 16 bases between. Germline values: CDR1 SEHNR, CDR2 FQNEAQ (reference sequence). There are 15 residues in the CDR3. CDR3 sequence reads: CASSSPRDSFNEQFF. In nucleotides, the CDR3 is TGTGCCAGCAGCTCCCCCCGGGACTCATTCAATGAGCAGTTCTTC.

The J gene is TRBJ2-1, the V gene TRBV6-6; possible D gene TRBD2, 5 bases. The V end was cut by 2 bases, the J end by 7 bases, with 9 bases between. CDR3 length: 13 amino acids. The germline V gene encodes CDR1 MNHNY and CDR2 SVGAGI (reference sequence). The CDR3 region is CASSYEGKNEQFF. The CDR3 DNA follows: TGTGCCAGCAGTTACGAGGGAAAAAATGAGCAGTTCTTC.

The J gene is TRBJ2-2, the V gene TRBV10-1; D is unclear. Trimming took off 5 bases at V and 7 bases at J, with 8 bases between the two ends. This CDR3 contains 12 residues. Germline values: CDR1 WNHNN, CDR2 SYGVQD (reference sequence). Here the CDR3 DNA reads TGCGCCAGCAGTTACACGGGCGGGGAGCTGTTTTTT. It translates to CASSYTGGELFF.

Written as DNA, the CDR3 is TGTGCCAGCAGCCATGGACAGCTCAGGTATAATTCACCCCTCCACTTT. It codes for CASSHGQLRYNSPLHF. V and J are TRBV21-1 and TRBJ1-6; the table's TRBD1 call for D was not verified on the DNA. TRBV21-1 is an annotated pseudogene. This CDR3 comprises 16 residues.

Points on this clone: Other nucleotide sequences in the sample specify the same CDR3. This chain links TRBV7-2 with TRBJ2-1; 9 positions match TRBD2. The trim removed 2 bases at V and 5 bases at J, leaving 4 bases unmatched. Germline loops: CDR1 SGHTA, CDR2 FQGNSA. CDR3 length: 15 residues. The DNA of the CDR3 is TGTGCCAGCAGCTTAACTAGCGGGCGTCACAATGAGCAGTTCTTC. Protein sequence: CASSLTSGRHNEQFF.

There are a few counts of this clone. The chain carries TRBV4-1 and TRBJ1-3; D is unresolved. Between the trimmed V and J ends, which lost 3 bases and 4 bases, there was a span of 16 bases. Per the germline V gene, CDR1 is MGHRA and CDR2 is YSYEKL. This CDR3 contains 16 residues. CDR3 nucleotide sequence: TGCGCCAGCAGCCAGACAACCGGCCTGACCGGAAACACCATATATTTT. Its protein product is CASSQTTGLTGNTIYF.

The chain employs TRBV7-9 and TRBJ2-7; 8 bases agree with TRBD2. Trimming took 1 base from V and 3 from J; bases not matched to a gene: 5. The CDR3 length is 15 residues. Germline V gives CDR1 SEHNR, CDR2 FQNEAQ (reference sequence). In nucleotides, the CDR3 is TGTGCCAGCAGCTTAGTGAGCGGGGGTCACTACGAGCAGTACTTC. Its translation is CASSLVSGGHYEQYF. Full variable domain (outside the CDR3, taken from reference TRBV7-9 and TRBJ2-7): DTGVSQNPRHKITKRGQNVTFRCDPISEHNRLYWYRQTLGQGPEFLTYFQNEAQLEKSRLLSDRFSAERPKGSFSTLEIQRTEQGDSAMYLCASSLVSGGHYEQYFGPGTRLTVT.

The chain is built from TRBV2 and TRBJ2-7; the match to TRBD2 covers 11 bases. The V gene end was trimmed by 6 bases and the J gene end by 1 base; junction bases not matched to a gene: 5. The CDR3 covers 15 residues. CDR1 and CDR2 from the germline V gene are SNHLY and FYNNEI. CDR3: CASRTGTSGSYEQYF. The CDR3 coding sequence is TGTGCCAGCAGAACCGGGACTAGCGGTTCCTACGAGCAGTACTTC.